This TCR beta chain was documented in a study of T cell responses to AZD1222 COVID-19 vaccine. Findings and limits, study-wide: Clonal diversity may have been underestimated in mostly white British donors. Spike was spanned by vaccine-associated CD4 TCRs, with dominance at 160-218 and 743-854. Just a handful of AZD1222 recipients tested seropositive at baseline.

TCRdb's copy holds only in-frame clones and misses some; the assay was immunoSEQ multiplex PCR. The data contain fewer than 120,000 clones, 70% to 90% of them singletons. V lost 2 bases and J lost 2, with 11 bases in between. Germline V gene data show CDR1 as SGDLS and CDR2 as YYNGEE. This CDR3 has 15 residues. The analysis combined second doses at about 4 or about 12 weeks. In regard to this clone: Its target is unknown.

This TCR came from an adult who received the AZD1222 COVID-19 vaccine. The sequencing used peripheral blood, collected 28 days after the second AZD1222 dose. This chain joins TRBV9 and TRBJ2-4; weak D call: TRBD2 (7 bases). The CDR3 sequence is CASSVGGTSKNIQYF. The CDR3 DNA follows: TGTGCCAGCAGCGTGGGGGGGACATCCAAAAACATTCAGTACTTC.